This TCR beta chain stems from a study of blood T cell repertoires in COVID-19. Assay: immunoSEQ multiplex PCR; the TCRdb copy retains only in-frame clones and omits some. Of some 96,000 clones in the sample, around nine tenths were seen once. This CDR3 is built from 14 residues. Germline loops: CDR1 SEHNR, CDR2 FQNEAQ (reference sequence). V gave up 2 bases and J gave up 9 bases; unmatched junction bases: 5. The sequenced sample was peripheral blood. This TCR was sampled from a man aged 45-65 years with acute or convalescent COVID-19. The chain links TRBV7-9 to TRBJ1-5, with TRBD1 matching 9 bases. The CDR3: CASSLTGQGLPQHF. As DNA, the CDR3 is TGTGCCAGCAGCTTAACCGGACAGGGGTTGCCCCAGCATTTT. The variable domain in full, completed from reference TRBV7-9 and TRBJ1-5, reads DTGVSQNPRHKITKRGQNVTFRCDPISEHNRLYWYRQTLGQGPEFLTYFQNEAQLEKSRLLSDRFSAERPKGSFSTLEIQRTEQGDSAMYLCASSLTGQGLPQHFGDGTRLSIL.